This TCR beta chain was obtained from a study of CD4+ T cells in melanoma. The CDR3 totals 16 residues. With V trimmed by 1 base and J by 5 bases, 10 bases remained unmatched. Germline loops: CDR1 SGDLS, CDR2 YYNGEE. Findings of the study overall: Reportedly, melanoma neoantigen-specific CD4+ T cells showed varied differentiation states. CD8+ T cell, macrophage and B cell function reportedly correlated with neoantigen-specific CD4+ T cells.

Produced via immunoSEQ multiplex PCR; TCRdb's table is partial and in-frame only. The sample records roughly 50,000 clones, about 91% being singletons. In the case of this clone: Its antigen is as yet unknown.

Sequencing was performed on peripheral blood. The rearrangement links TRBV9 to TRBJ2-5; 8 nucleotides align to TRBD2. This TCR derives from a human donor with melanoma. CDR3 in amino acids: CASSVSPQRGHETQYF. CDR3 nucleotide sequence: TGTGCCAGCAGCGTATCCCCACAGCGGGGGCATGAGACCCAGTACTTC.